These 32 T cell receptor beta chains share one sample of origin, sequenced in a study of shared clonotypes between healthy human individuals. Libraries were prepared by immunoSEQ multiplex PCR; TCRdb keeps only in-frame clonotypes and omits some of them. The table includes approximately 500,000 clones, approximately 81% detected once. Sequences were obtained from PBMCs. The source of these receptors is a woman in her thirties or forties in good health. Some clones in this sample may be carry-over from other donors' samples.

V usage is TRBV7-3 and J usage is TRBJ2-7, with 7 bases matching TRBD1. With 3 bases clipped from V and 0 bases from J, the junction kept 14 bases outside the gene matches. CDR1 and CDR2 (germline): SGHTA, FQGTGA. The CDR3 runs 18 residues. As DNA, the CDR3 is TGTGCCAGCAGCTTTTATTCACGGGACAGTCCTATCTCCTACGAGCAGTACTTC. Translated: CASSFYSRDSPISYEQYF.

This clone was observed once. At the DNA level, this CDR3 is encoded by other sequences in the same sample as well. V and J are TRBV5-1 and TRBJ2-5; 11 nucleotides line up with TRBD2. CDR3 length: 14 amino acids. Germline loops: CDR1 SGHRS, CDR2 YFSETQ. Trimming cost V 3 bases and J 4 bases; bases outside gene matches: 2. CDR3 region: CASSSGLAGETQYF. The CDR3 nucleotides read TGCGCCAGCAGCTCCGGACTAGCGGGAGAGACCCAGTACTTC.

As for this clone: With only one base between it and a far larger clone, this is likely a read error. Other nucleotide sequences in the sample specify the same CDR3. The V call is TRBV5-8, the J call TRBJ2-7; a possible D gene is TRBD1 (5 bases). This CDR3 region has 11 residues. V was trimmed by 4 bases and J by 3 bases, leaving 5 bases between them. Germline assignment: CDR1 SGHTS and CDR2 YDEGEE. This chain's CDR3 is CASSRGYEQYF. In DNA form, the CDR3 reads TGTGCCAGCAGCAGGGGCTACGAGCAGTACTTC.

This chain connects TRBV7-9 to TRBJ2-1, with 11 bases lining up with TRBD2. Germline V lookup: CDR1 SEHNR, CDR2 FQNEAQ (reference sequence). The CDR3 length is 18 residues. The V gene end was trimmed by 1 base and the J gene end by 7 bases; junction bases not matched to a gene: 12. CDR3 nucleotides: TGTGCCAGCAGCTTAGGTCTAGCGGGAGGAGGCTGGCGTAATGAGCAGTTCTTC. Amino acid sequence: CASSLGLAGGGWRNEQFF.

Turning to this clone: A far more abundant clone sits one base away, making this likely a read error. The sample has other DNA sequences that encode this CDR3 too. The CDR3 nucleotides read TGTGCCTGGAGTGTTGGTAGGAACACTGAAGCTTTCTTT. Protein product: CAWSVGRNTEAFF. The V gene is TRBV30, the J gene TRBJ1-1; D is undetermined. Germline CDR1 GTSNPN, CDR2 SVGIG (reference sequence). CDR3 length: 13 amino acids. The V gene lost 0 bases and the J gene lost 1 base, with 6 bases spanning the gap.

This chain uses TRBV6-5 with TRBJ2-5; the match to TRBD1 covers 10 bases. The J call may be faulty, since TRBJ2-7 better matches the DNA end. Germline loops: CDR1 MNHEY, CDR2 SVGAGI. The length of the CDR3 is 15 residues. The CDR3 reads CASSYMTGGRDEQYF. The DNA for the CDR3 is TGTGCCAGCAGTTACATGACAGGGGGCCGGGACGAGCAGTACTTC.

With regard to this clone: The likely explanation is a read error, given a far larger clone one base away. In this CDR3 the conserved last residue, phenylalanine or tryptophan, is missing, so a read error is likely. The chain combines TRBV18 with TRBJ1-1; tentatively, D is TRBD1 (6 bases). The CDR3 is made up of 18 amino acids. The V end was cut by 3 bases, the J end by 1 base, with 21 bases between. Germline V gene data show CDR1 as KGHSH and CDR2 as LQKENI. The CDR3 coding sequence is TGTGCCAGCTCACCCTCCGGGGGGCCCGAGGGACCGAACACTGAAGCTTTCCTT. Amino acids: CASSPSGGPEGPNTEAFL.

With respect to this clone: This likely came from a read error, as a far larger clone is one base away. The same CDR3 also results from other DNA sequences found in this sample. The CDR3 coding sequence is TGCGCCAGCAGCCTCTCCACCGGGACTAGTGGGAGGGGGGAGACCCAGTACTTC. Its translation: CASSLSTGTSGRGETQYF. The chain is built from TRBV4-3 and TRBJ2-5; 8 nucleotides agree with TRBD2. Trimming cost V 4 bases and J 5 bases; bases outside gene matches: 18. Germline lookup yields CDR1 LGHNA and CDR2 YSLEER. CDR3 length: 18 residues.

J is TRBJ2-2 and V is TRBV5-6; D not resolved. The CDR3 length is 14 residues. Per germline, CDR1 SGHDT and CDR2 YYEEEE. Deletions cut 2 bases from V and 9 bases from J, with 14 bases between. The CDR3 spells CASSFETVHRELFF. The CDR3 region has the DNA TGTGCCAGCAGCTTTGAGACGGTACATAGGGAGCTGTTTTTT.

The chain is built from TRBV19 and TRBJ1-5, with D possibly TRBD1 on 5 matching bases. Germline values: CDR1 LNHDA, CDR2 SQIVND (reference sequence). Trimming took off 5 bases at V and 5 bases at J, with 10 bases between the two ends. The CDR3 runs to 13 residues. For the CDR3, the DNA is TGTGCCAGTAGTTCCCGGGGGGATCAGCCCCAGCATTTT. This gives the protein CASSSRGDQPQHF. Full variable domain (missing parts from reference TRBV19 and TRBJ1-5): DGGITQSPKYLFRKEGQNVTLSCEQNLNHDAMYWYRQDPGQGLRLIYYSQIVNDFQKGDIAEGYSVSREKKESFPLTVTSAQKNPTAFYLCASSSRGDQPQHFGDGTRLSIL.

The genes are TRBV4-1 and TRBJ2-7; D tentatively fits TRBD1 or TRBD2 (6 bases each). Germline CDR1 reads MGHRA; CDR2 reads YSYEKL. Trimming removed 3 bases at V and 5 bases at J, with 14 bases between. This CDR3 spans 14 amino acids. The CDR3 loop is CASSQFNREDEQYF. Here the CDR3 DNA reads TGCGCCAGCAGCCAGTTCAACAGGGAGGACGAGCAGTACTTC.

A note on this clone: A far larger clone is a single base away, which makes a read error likely. This sample also contains other DNA sequences that code for the same CDR3. CDR3 bases: TGTGCCAGCAGCTTAGTACCAGAGGCCTACAATGAGCAGTTCTTC. Its translation is CASSLVPEAYNEQFF. V gene TRBV7-9 combines with J gene TRBJ2-1; D is ambiguous. This CDR3 spans 15 amino acids. The ends were cut back, 1 base at V and 2 bases at J, with 9 bases in the middle. Germline assignment: CDR1 SEHNR and CDR2 FQNEAQ (reference sequence).

A word on this clone: A far larger clone is a single base away, which makes a read error likely. Other DNA variants within this sample encode the same CDR3. This rearrangement joins TRBV25-1 to TRBJ1-3; D perhaps matches TRBD1 (5 bases). Per the germline V gene, CDR1 is MGHDK and CDR2 is SYGVNS. CDR3 length: 13 amino acids. CDR3 region: CASSEQGGNTIYF. The CDR3 region has the DNA TGTGCCAGCAGTGAACAGGGTGGAAACACCATATATTTC.

With respect to this clone: A far larger clone lies a single base away; this is likely a read error. V is TRBV10-2 and J is TRBJ2-3; weak D call: TRBD2 (6 bases). CDR3 length: 14 amino acids. In germline, CDR1 is WSHSY, CDR2 SAAADI. As DNA, the CDR3 is TGCGCCAGCGGTGAAACGGGAGTTGGAGATACGCAGTATTTT. Its protein is CASGETGVGDTQYF.

A note on this clone: A far bigger clonotype differs at one base, so this is likely a read error. This CDR3 fails to terminate in the conserved phenylalanine or tryptophan, so it likely reflects a read error. The chain recombines TRBV5-8 with TRBJ2-7; the D gene could be TRBD1 or TRBD2 (5 bases each). Trimming removed 4 bases at V and 4 bases at J, with 15 bases between. Germline V CDR1 and CDR2: SGHTS, YDEGEE. The CDR3 extends over 14 amino acids. The CDR3: CASSPPGATYEQYS. In DNA, the CDR3 is TGTGCCAGCAGCCCTCCCGGGGCTACTTACGAGCAGTACTCC.

This chain uses TRBV15 with TRBJ2-6; a weak D match, TRBD1 (5 bases). The V and J ends lost 0 bases and 4 bases respectively, with 10 bases between them. Looked up from germline, CDR1 is LNHNV and CDR2 is YYDKDF (reference sequence). The CDR3 runs to 16 residues. CDR3 sequence: CATSRDGAGGANVLTF. CDR3 coding DNA: TGTGCCACCAGCAGAGATGGGGCAGGAGGGGCCAACGTCCTGACTTTC.

Concerning this clone itself: A much larger clone sits a single nucleotide away, making a read error possible. This sample includes further DNA sequences coding for the same CDR3. This chain connects TRBV7-2 to TRBJ2-3, with D unclear. Germline CDR1 is SGHTA and CDR2 is FQGNSA. The CDR3 loop spans 14 amino acids. CDR3 loop: CASSSLPRTDTQYF. CDR3 sequence (DNA): TGTGCCAGTAGCTCCCTGCCTCGCACAGATACGCAGTATTTT.

This clone has more than one count but fewer than ten. CDR3 loop: CATSRDGQGSDEQYF. CDR3 nucleotide sequence: TGTGCCACCAGCAGAGATGGACAGGGGAGTGACGAGCAGTACTTC. This chain links TRBV15 with TRBJ2-7, with 9 bases identical to TRBD1. V was clipped by 0 bases and J by 5 bases; unmatched bases: 5. The CDR3 length is 15 residues. Germline CDR1 and CDR2: LNHNV and YYDKDF (reference sequence).

The rearrangement uses TRBV7-8 and TRBJ2-2; the D gene is possibly TRBD1 (5 bases). CDR3 length: 13 amino acids. V was trimmed by 4 bases and J by 6 bases, leaving 9 bases between them. The V gene's germline CDR1 is SGHVS and CDR2 FQNEAQ. The CDR3 DNA follows: TGTGCCAGCAGCTACCGGACATCCGGGGAGCTGTTTTTT. It yields the protein CASSYRTSGELFF.

V usage is TRBV4-1 and J usage is TRBJ2-5, with D tentatively TRBD1 (5 bases). V was pared by 0 bases and J by 0 bases, with 8 bases between. Germline CDR1 is MGHRA and CDR2 is YSYEKL. CDR3 size: 15 residues. The CDR3 here is CASSQENRYQETQYF. CDR3 nucleotide sequence: TGCGCCAGCAGCCAAGAGAACAGGTACCAAGAGACCCAGTACTTC.

V usage is TRBV28 and J usage is TRBJ1-1; D gene uncertain. Trimming cost V 7 bases and J 2 bases, with 14 bases left between them. The CDR3 runs to 14 residues. CDR1 is MDHEN, CDR2 SYDVKM, per germline. In DNA, the CDR3 is TGTGCCAGCATTTACGGCCGACCCAACACTGAAGCTTTCTTT. It is translated as CASIYGRPNTEAFF.

This chain joins TRBV6-1 and TRBJ2-2, with 9 bases fitting TRBD2. The junction had 5 bases not matched to a gene; V was cut back by 5 bases and J by 13 bases. Looked up from germline, CDR1 is MNHNS and CDR2 is SASEGT. The CDR3 is made up of 12 amino acids. The CDR3: CASSSGGPGLFF. DNA for the CDR3: TGTGCCAGCAGTAGCGGGGGGCCAGGGCTGTTTTTT.

The rearrangement uses TRBV7-3 and TRBJ2-7, with D perhaps assigned TRBD1 or TRBD2 (5 bases each). The CDR3 consists of 13 residues. Trimming took off 2 bases at V and 4 bases at J, with 9 bases between the two ends. Germline loops: CDR1 SGHTA, CDR2 FQGTGA. The CDR3 loop reads CASSLGTPYEQYF. For the CDR3, the DNA is TGTGCCAGCAGCTTAGGGACGCCTTACGAGCAGTACTTC. The full variable domain, completed using reference TRBV7-3 and TRBJ2-7, is GAGVSQTPSNKVTEKGKYVELRCDPISGHTALYWYRQSLGQGPEFLIYFQGTGAADDSGLPNDRFFAVRPEGSVSTLKIQRTERGDSAVYLCASSLGTPYEQYFGPGTRLTVT.

This chain uses TRBV18 with TRBJ2-7; 9 nucleotides match TRBD1. Germline V gene lookup returns CDR1 KGHSH and CDR2 LQKENI. The CDR3 is 15 amino acids. V shed 2 bases, J shed 4 bases, and the junction held 6 bases outside the gene matches. This chain's CDR3 is CASSPSGGQGYEQYF. Written as DNA, the CDR3 is TGTGCCAGCTCACCAAGCGGCGGACAGGGGTACGAGCAGTACTTC.

This clone appeared a few times. This is likely an artifact of a read error, given a far larger clone one base away. Other DNA sequences in the same sample also yield this CDR3. This sequence joins TRBV29-1 and TRBJ2-7, with 8 bases fitting TRBD1. This CDR3 has 14 residues. Germline V gene lookup returns CDR1 SQVTM and CDR2 ANQGSEA. The V gene end was trimmed by 6 bases and the J gene end by 5 bases; junction bases not matched to a gene: 12. Here the CDR3 DNA reads TGCAGCGTCCAAATACCTGGACAGGGTCACGAGCAGTACTTC. This translates into CSVQIPGQGHEQYF.

The chain couples TRBV27 to TRBJ2-5; 8 bases are shared with TRBD1. The end of the DNA aligns better with TRBJ2-7, so the J call may be wrong. CDR3 length equals 14 residues. CDR1 and CDR2 (germline): MNHEY, SMNVEV (reference sequence). The CDR3 DNA is TGTGCCAGCAGTTCCTCGGACAGGGCGTACGAGCAGTACTTC. This encodes CASSSSDRAYEQYF.

The V gene is TRBV18, the J gene TRBJ2-7; D gene unclear. The CDR3 length is 14 residues. Germline loops: CDR1 KGHSH, CDR2 LQKENI. Trimming took 3 bases from V and 3 from J, leaving 12 bases between them. CDR3 amino acids: CASSPQPVSYEQYF. Here the CDR3 DNA reads TGTGCCAGCTCACCGCAGCCGGTCAGCTACGAGCAGTACTTC.

This clone was picked up a small number of times. CDR3 residues: CASSSWTSGRAYEQYF. CDR3 in DNA: TGTGCCAGCAGCTCGTGGACTAGCGGGAGGGCCTACGAGCAGTACTTC. The rearrangement links TRBV5-4 to TRBJ2-7, with TRBD2 matching over 15 bases. This CDR3 is 16 amino acids long. V was pared by 3 bases and J by 2 bases, with 3 bases of the junction left unmatched. CDR1 is SGHNT, CDR2 YYREEE, per germline (reference sequence).

The rearrangement joins TRBV7-2 to TRBJ1-2, with 7 nucleotides matching TRBD1. The germline V gene encodes CDR1 SGHTA and CDR2 FQGNSA. Trimming at V came to 1 base and at J to 4 bases, leaving 3 bases not matched to a gene. CDR3 length: 14 amino acids. The CDR3 region has the DNA TGTGCCAGCAGCTTAGAGGGGGCGAGCTATGGCTACACCTTC. Residues: CASSLEGASYGYTF. The complete variable domain, with remaining parts taken from reference TRBV7-2 and TRBJ1-2, reads GAGVSQSPSNKVTEKGKDVELRCDPISGHTALYWYRQSLGQGLEFLIYFQGNSAPDKSGLPSDRFSAERTGGSVSTLTIQRTQQEDSAVYLCASSLEGASYGYTFGSGTRLTVV.

A word on this clone: Given a far larger clone just one base away, this is likely a sequencing read error. V gene TRBV29-1 combines with J gene TRBJ1-5; weak D call: TRBD1 (6 bases). From germline, CDR1 is SQVTM and CDR2 ANQGSEA. The CDR3 has 13 residues. CDR3 in DNA: TGCAGCGTCTCCTCGGGGGGCAATCAGCCCCGGCATTTT. It translates to CSVSSGGNQPRHF.

A remark on this clone: This probably arose from a read error, given a far larger clone one base away. The sample carries other DNA sequences with the same CDR3. The chain is built from TRBV7-3 and TRBJ2-2; D is ambiguous. The CDR3 is 14 residues long. V lost 5 bases and J lost 2, with 9 bases in between. Germline lookup yields CDR1 SGHTA and CDR2 FQGTGA. The CDR3 region has the DNA TGTGCCAGCAGCCTACATCGCAACACCGGGGAGCTGTTTTTT. Protein: CASSLHRNTGELFF. The whole variable domain, filled in from reference TRBV7-3 and TRBJ2-2, reads GAGVSQTPSNKVTEKGKYVELRCDPISGHTALYWYRQSLGQGPEFLIYFQGTGAADDSGLPNDRFFAVRPEGSVSTLKIQRTERGDSAVYLCASSLHRNTGELFFGEGSRLTVL.

For this clone: A single base separates this from a much larger clone, so it may be a read error. Other DNA sequences in the sample encode the same CDR3. This chain connects TRBV27 to TRBJ2-3; D remains ambiguous. This CDR3 comprises 18 residues. Germline V lookup: CDR1 MNHEY, CDR2 SMNVEV (reference sequence). CDR3 residues: CASSLGPDTFLSTDTQYF. CDR3 nucleotides: TGTGCAAGCAGTTTGGGTCCCGATACCTTTCTTAGCACAGATACGCAGTATTTT.